The 22 T cell receptor beta chains given below trace back to one sample, sequenced in a study of metastatic and nonmetastatic thyroid tumors. Every patient was untreated before thyroid surgery. Using MiXCR, TCRdb re-called clones from the PCR reads. The data hold tens of thousands of clones, with roughly 24% observed a single time. The sequenced material came from tumor tissue. These receptors were collected from a female donor with papillary thyroid cancer or a benign thyroid nodule (not recorded which). Some clones in this sample may be carry-over from other donors' samples.

Ten or more counts support this clone. The chain combines TRBV5-4 with TRBJ1-3; 10 positions agree with TRBD1. The CDR3 has 15 residues. CDR1 is SGHNT and CDR2 is YYREEE in the germline V gene (reference sequence). V was pared by 6 bases and J by 2 bases, with 5 bases of the junction left unmatched. In DNA form, the CDR3 reads TGTGCCAGCACCTGGACAGGGGGTGCTGGAAACACCATATATTTT. It is translated as CASTWTGGAGNTIYF.

This clone was detected a few times. The junction departs from germline at one end; a sequencing error may be responsible. Different DNA sequences within this sample yield the same CDR3. The chain employs TRBV27 and TRBJ2-7, with 8 bases that match TRBD1. This CDR3 is 16 amino acids long. The V gene's germline CDR1 is MNHEY and CDR2 SMNVEV (reference sequence). CDR3 sequence reads: CASSPGTGTSSYEQYF. The CDR3 region has the DNA TGTGCTAGCAGTCCCGGGACAGGTACGAGCTCATACGAGCAGTACTTC.

Points on this clone: A junction end diverges from the germline sequence, so it may reflect a read error. The chain has TRBV6-1 and TRBJ1-5, with D unresolved. Germline CDR1 and CDR2: MNHNS and SASEGT. The CDR3 extends over 15 amino acids. The CDR3 region has the DNA TGTGCCGGCAGAACCTCCGGCCCGGGCAATCAGCCCCAGCATTTT. Translating gives CAGRTSGPGNQPQHF.

This clone was found many times. V gene TRBV19 combines with J gene TRBJ1-4, with D uncertain. CDR3 length: 17 residues. In germline, CDR1 is LNHDA, CDR2 SQIVND (reference sequence). Trimming shortened V by 2 bases and J by 0 bases, and 13 bases separated the two germline ends. CDR3 sequence: CASSIKGRPSTNEKLFF. The CDR3 nucleotides read TGTGCCAGTAGTATAAAGGGCAGACCCTCAACTAATGAAAAACTGTTTTTT. The full variable domain, rest sourced from reference TRBV19 and TRBJ1-4, is DGGITQSPKYLFRKEGQNVTLSCEQNLNHDAMYWYRQDPGQGLRLIYYSQIVNDFQKGDIAEGYSVSREKKESFPLTVTSAQKNPTAFYLCASSIKGRPSTNEKLFFGSGTQLSVL.

The gene calls are TRBV7-6 and TRBJ2-2; 8 bases agree with TRBD2. The CDR3 totals 15 residues. Germline V gene lookup returns CDR1 SGHVS and CDR2 FNYEAQ. Losses at the gene ends were 3 bases for V and 3 bases for J; bases not matched to a gene: 3. CDR3 in DNA: TGTGCCAGCAGCTTGGATAGCGGGGACACCGGGGAGCTGTTTTTT. Protein sequence: CASSLDSGDTGELFF.

This clone was observed a handful of times. A junction end diverges from the germline sequence, so it may reflect a read error. The genes are TRBV28 and TRBJ2-7, with D hard to call. CDR3 length equals 13 residues. Germline lookup yields CDR1 MDHEN and CDR2 SYDVKM. As DNA, the CDR3 is TGTGCCAGCAAGTTCCCCCGGTCCTACGATCAGTACTTT. Its translation: CASKFPRSYDQYF.

This clone was counted only a few times. The chain recombines TRBV6-1 with TRBJ1-5; TRBD1 agrees at 9 bases. The germline V gene encodes CDR1 MNHNS and CDR2 SASEGT. The CDR3 runs 14 residues. V dropped 5 bases and J dropped 7; count of bases not matched to a gene: 6. As DNA, the CDR3 is TGTGCCAGCAGTACCGACAGGGGGATCCAGCCCCAGCATTTT. Protein sequence: CASSTDRGIQPQHF.

V usage is TRBV11-2 and J usage is TRBJ1-1, with D possibly matching TRBD1 (5 bases). With 3 bases removed from V and 4 bases from J, the gap between germline ends came to 18 bases. The CDR3 contains 16 residues. CDR1 and CDR2 (germline): SGHAT, FQNNGV. CDR3 region: CASSFGWSGQGTEAFF. The CDR3 DNA follows: TGTGCCAGCAGCTTTGGTTGGTCGGGCCAGGGCACTGAAGCTTTCTTT.

The chain couples TRBV4-1 to TRBJ2-1, with 10 bases matching TRBD2. Germline assignment: CDR1 MGHRA and CDR2 YSYEKL. CDR3 length: 16 residues. Trimming at V came to 0 bases and at J to 8 bases, leaving 7 bases not matched to a gene. CDR3 in DNA: TGCGCCAGCAGCCAAGATGTACTAGCGGGAAGGTATGAGCAGTTCTTC. Protein sequence: CASSQDVLAGRYEQFF.

This clone was counted ten times or more. V is TRBV20-1 and J is TRBJ1-4, with 7 positions matching TRBD1. Germline loops: CDR1 DFQATT, CDR2 SNEGSKA (reference sequence). The CDR3 has 15 residues. J lost 0 bases, V lost 5 bases, and 6 bases had no gene match. CDR3 protein: CSAEGQLATNEKLFF. The CDR3 region has the DNA TGCAGTGCTGAGGGACAGCTTGCAACTAATGAAAAACTGTTTTTT.

This clone was seen ten or more times. This rearrangement joins TRBV20-1 to TRBJ2-7; possible D gene TRBD1, 5 bases. Germline V CDR1 and CDR2: DFQATT, SNEGSKA (reference sequence). Trimming left V 0 bases short and J 2 bases short, with 14 bases between. This CDR3 is built from 15 residues. The CDR3 bases are TGCAGTGCTAGAGATAACCGTAGGACAACCTACGAGCAGTACTTC. Its translation: CSARDNRRTTYEQYF.

The table lists this clone with a few counts. The same CDR3 is also encoded by other DNA sequences in this sample. J is TRBJ2-1 and V is TRBV24-1, with TRBD2 identical over 12 bases. The CDR3 totals 17 residues. The V segment lost 4 bases and the J segment 4 bases; nucleotides outside the gene matches: 7. Germline V gene lookup returns CDR1 KGHDR and CDR2 SFDVKD. Here the CDR3 DNA reads TGTGCCACCAGTGACAACCTAGCGGGAGGGAGATACAATGAGCAGTTCTTC. Encoded protein: CATSDNLAGGRYNEQFF.

This clone occurred a few times. The chain is built from TRBV20-1 and TRBJ2-1; D gene unclear. V gave up 3 bases and J gave up 8 bases, with 17 bases separating them. The CDR3 loop spans 14 amino acids. CDR1 DFQATT and CDR2 SNEGSKA come from the germline V gene (reference sequence). CDR3 amino acids: CSASVRLVDDEQFF. For the CDR3, the DNA is TGCAGTGCTAGTGTGCGGCTAGTCGACGATGAGCAGTTCTTC.

The count of this clone is one. The junction departs from germline at one end; a sequencing error may be responsible. The chain is built from TRBV3-1 and TRBJ1-1; D gene unclear. The CDR3 has 15 amino acids. Germline lookup yields CDR1 LGHDT and CDR2 YNNKEL (reference sequence). The CDR3 region has the DNA TGTGCCAGCATCCCGCTGGAGGGCTTGAACACTGAGGCTTTCTTT. It translates to CASIPLEGLNTEAFF.

This clone has a single count. The chain couples TRBV11-3 to TRBJ2-3; no clear D gene. Trimming removed 5 bases at V and 4 bases at J, with 10 bases between. The CDR3 consists of 13 residues. CDR1 is SGHNT and CDR2 is YENEEA in the germline V gene. This chain's CDR3 is CASSLYSADTQYF. The CDR3 DNA reads as TGTGCCAGCAGCCTATATTCTGCAGATACGCAGTATTTT.

The chain has TRBV6-4 and TRBJ2-3; no firm D call. V was cut by 2 bases and J by 2 bases, with 5 bases left in between. Per germline, CDR1 MRHNA and CDR2 SNTAGT. This CDR3 region has 13 residues. CDR3 bases: TGTGCCAGCAGTGACAGTTACACAGATACGCAGTATTTT. Encoded protein: CASSDSYTDTQYF.

The J gene is TRBJ2-1, the V gene TRBV20-1; 8 positions match TRBD2. With 0 bases clipped from V and 2 bases from J, the junction kept 6 bases outside the gene matches. Per the germline V gene, CDR1 is DFQATT and CDR2 is SNEGSKA (reference sequence). There are 16 residues in the CDR3. The CDR3 DNA sequence: TGCAGTGCTAGAGATTTAGTTAGCGGGACCTACAATGAGCAGTTCTTC. Translation: CSARDLVSGTYNEQFF.

This clone showed up just a few times. This sequence joins TRBV6-1 and TRBJ2-5, with D uncertain. This CDR3 comprises 13 residues. Trimming shortened V by 6 bases and J by 7 bases, and 15 bases separated the two germline ends. Germline V gene lookup returns CDR1 MNHNS and CDR2 SASEGT. Written as DNA, the CDR3 is TGTGCCAGCAGCCGAGGCACTGCTGGGACCCAGTACTTC. Amino acid sequence: CASSRGTAGTQYF.

In its sample, this clone was seen a few times. The chain employs TRBV24-1 and TRBJ2-2, with D perhaps TRBD2 (6 bases). Germline CDR1 is KGHDR and CDR2 is SFDVKD. V dropped 9 bases and J dropped 5 bases, with 18 bases sitting between them. The CDR3 runs 15 residues. The CDR3 protein is CATRGADPTTGELFF. Written as DNA, the CDR3 is TGTGCCACCCGCGGGGCGGACCCCACAACCGGGGAGCTGTTTTTT.

This chain joins TRBV2 and TRBJ2-7, with 8 bases lining up with TRBD1. CDR1 and CDR2 (germline): SNHLY, FYNNEI. The CDR3 loop spans 16 amino acids. V lost 8 bases, J lost 6 bases, and 18 bases stayed unmatched. The CDR3 bases are TGTGCCAGCCGGTCTGGGAGGCAGGGGGCCGCTCGCGAGCAGTACTTC. The encoded protein is CASRSGRQGAAREQYF.

The V and J genes are TRBV19 and TRBJ1-4; 7 bases line up with TRBD1. V was clipped by 1 base and J by 8 bases; unmatched bases: 7. Per germline, CDR1 LNHDA and CDR2 SQIVND (reference sequence). The CDR3 is 15 amino acids. DNA for the CDR3: TGTGCCAGTAGTATAGGGCGAGGGGGCGACGAAAAACTGTTTTTT. Translated: CASSIGRGGDEKLFF. Full variable domain (remainder filled in from reference TRBV19 and TRBJ1-4): DGGITQSPKYLFRKEGQNVTLSCEQNLNHDAMYWYRQDPGQGLRLIYYSQIVNDFQKGDIAEGYSVSREKKESFPLTVTSAQKNPTAFYLCASSIGRGGDEKLFFGSGTQLSVL.

This sequence joins TRBV24-1 and TRBJ2-3; weak D call: TRBD1 (5 bases). The CDR3 extends over 15 amino acids. Germline CDR1 and CDR2: KGHDR and SFDVKD. Trimming took 1 base from V and 2 from J, leaving 9 bases between them. The CDR3 nucleotides are TGTGCCACCAGTGATTTCCAAGGGGTCACAGATACGCAGTATTTT. Its protein product is CATSDFQGVTDTQYF.